Listed below are T cell receptor beta chains from one sample, sequenced in a study of blood T cells in healthy people across ages. One entry per CDR3 protein, called by TCRdb with MiXCR from the 5' RACE reads. Altogether approximately 1,700,000 distinct CDR3 sequences are present, 35% to 50% being singletons, with the ten largest covering under 30%. The specimen sequenced was blood. These receptors were collected from a human donor in good health. Both conserved end residues are part of each CDR3. Each record gives: clone size, V gene, J gene, D gene, CDR3 DNA, CDR3 protein. The D gene is left open where the match is weak. Not every row has a clone size; where given, it reads once, few, many or a size class.

clone_size: .; v_call: TRBV7-9; j_call: TRBJ2-1; d_call: TRBD2; cdr3_nt: TGTGCCAACAGCTTAGCGGGGGGGCTATACAATGAGCAGTTCTTC; cdr3_aa: CANSLAGGLYNEQFF
clone_size: .; v_call: TRBV7-2; j_call: TRBJ2-3; d_call: TRBD2; cdr3_nt: TGTGCCAGCAGCGTCTCTAGCGGGGTCCCACGGGGAGATACGCAGTATTTT; cdr3_aa: CASSVSSGVPRGDTQYF
clone_size: .; v_call: TRBV7-9; j_call: TRBJ2-5; d_call: .; cdr3_nt: TGTGCCAGCAGTTCGGCCCAACAGGGGAGGAGACAAGAGACCCAGTACTTC; cdr3_aa: CASSSAQQGRRQETQYF
clone_size: .; v_call: TRBV28; j_call: TRBJ1-5; d_call: TRBD1; cdr3_nt: TGTGCCAGCAGTTTAATTGCAGGGGGAAATCAGCCCCAGCATTTT; cdr3_aa: CASSLIAGGNQPQHF
clone_size: .; v_call: TRBV27; j_call: TRBJ1-1; d_call: TRBD1; cdr3_nt: TGTGCCAGCAGCTGGGACAGTACGAACACTGAAGCTTTCTTT; cdr3_aa: CASSWDSTNTEAFF
clone_size: .; v_call: TRBV2; j_call: TRBJ2-5; d_call: .; cdr3_nt: TGTGCCAGCAGTATTGGTAGGGCCCAAGAGACCCAGTACTTC; cdr3_aa: CASSIGRAQETQYF
clone_size: .; v_call: TRBV20-1; j_call: TRBJ2-1; d_call: TRBD1; cdr3_nt: TGCGGCCCGGGACAGGGGGTTGGTGATGAGCAGTTCTTC; cdr3_aa: CGPGQGVGDEQFF
clone_size: .; v_call: TRBV7-2; j_call: TRBJ2-7; d_call: TRBD1; cdr3_nt: TGTGCCAGCAGCTTAGCGGGTTTTTCGACAGGGTTGTCCTACGAGCAGTACTTC; cdr3_aa: CASSLAGFSTGLSYEQYF
clone_size: .; v_call: TRBV9; j_call: TRBJ2-7; d_call: TRBD1; cdr3_nt: TGTGCCAGCAGCGTAGATGGACGGACAGGACCCTACGAGCAGTACTTC; cdr3_aa: CASSVDGRTGPYEQYF
clone_size: few; v_call: TRBV3-1; j_call: TRBJ2-6; d_call: TRBD1; cdr3_nt: TGTGCCAGCAGCCAAGAAGCCCGACAGGGGTCCAACGTCCTGACTTTC; cdr3_aa: CASSQEARQGSNVLTF
clone_size: .; v_call: TRBV30; j_call: TRBJ1-1; d_call: .; cdr3_nt: TGTGCCTGGAGTGCGGGTCAGGGAGGGACTGAAGCTTTCTTT; cdr3_aa: CAWSAGQGGTEAFF
clone_size: few; v_call: TRBV20-1; j_call: TRBJ2-7; d_call: TRBD2; cdr3_nt: TGCAGTGCTAGTTTCAGCGGGGGGTACTACGAGCAGTACTTC; cdr3_aa: CSASFSGGYYEQYF
clone_size: many; v_call: TRBV18; j_call: TRBJ2-7; d_call: .; cdr3_nt: TGTGCCAGCTCACCCTCCCAGACAGAATCCTACGAGCAGTACTTC; cdr3_aa: CASSPSQTESYEQYF
clone_size: .; v_call: TRBV9; j_call: TRBJ2-1; d_call: .; cdr3_nt: TGTGCCAGCAGCGTAGCAAGTCAGGGTGCATACAATGAGCAGTTCTTC; cdr3_aa: CASSVASQGAYNEQFF
clone_size: .; v_call: TRBV12-3/TRBV12-4; j_call: TRBJ1-1; d_call: .; cdr3_nt: TGTGCCAGCAGTCCCTACTTTGGGGGGCCCTACACTGAAGCTTTCTTT; cdr3_aa: CASSPYFGGPYTEAFF
clone_size: many; v_call: TRBV12-3/TRBV12-4; j_call: TRBJ2-5; d_call: .; cdr3_nt: TGTGCCAGCAGTTTACCCGGGGAGACCCAGTACTTC; cdr3_aa: CASSLPGETQYF
clone_size: .; v_call: TRBV29-1; j_call: TRBJ2-5; d_call: .; cdr3_nt: TGCAGCGTTGAAGGCTTGGTTCGGGTCGCGCCTTACAATGAGCAGTACTTC; cdr3_aa: CSVEGLVRVAPYNEQYF
clone_size: .; v_call: TRBV10-3; j_call: TRBJ1-5; d_call: TRBD1; cdr3_nt: TGTGCCATCAGTGACCTCAACACAGGGGGCAATCAGCCCCAGCATTTT; cdr3_aa: CAISDLNTGGNQPQHF
clone_size: few; v_call: TRBV27; j_call: TRBJ2-3; d_call: TRBD1; cdr3_nt: TGTGCCAGCACCAAGGGGACAGGGGGCACAGATACGCAGTATTTT; cdr3_aa: CASTKGTGGTDTQYF
clone_size: many; v_call: TRBV4-2; j_call: TRBJ2-7; d_call: TRBD2; cdr3_nt: TGTGCCAGCAGCCGGGGACTAGGCTCGTACGAGCAGTACTTC; cdr3_aa: CASSRGLGSYEQYF
clone_size: .; v_call: TRBV5-1; j_call: TRBJ1-1; d_call: .; cdr3_nt: TGCGCCAGCAGCTTGCTGGCGGTCGGGGTCGGAACTGAAGCTTTCTTT; cdr3_aa: CASSLLAVGVGTEAFF
clone_size: .; v_call: TRBV11-2; j_call: TRBJ2-1; d_call: TRBD1; cdr3_nt: TGTGCCAGCAGTCGCCGGCGGGACAGGGCTGGGGAGCAGTTCTTC; cdr3_aa: CASSRRRDRAGEQFF
clone_size: .; v_call: TRBV28; j_call: TRBJ1-2; d_call: .; cdr3_nt: TGTGCCAGCGCCAGCTTAGACTATGGCTACACCTTC; cdr3_aa: CASASLDYGYTF
clone_size: few; v_call: TRBV20-1; j_call: TRBJ1-1; d_call: .; cdr3_nt: TGCAGTGCTAGTTCCGGACGAGACACTGAAGCTTTCTTT; cdr3_aa: CSASSGRDTEAFF
clone_size: .; v_call: TRBV20-1; j_call: TRBJ1-2; d_call: .; cdr3_nt: TGCAGTGCTAGGACAGTAATTAACTATGGCTACACCTTC; cdr3_aa: CSARTVINYGYTF
clone_size: .; v_call: TRBV11-2; j_call: TRBJ2-1; d_call: .; cdr3_nt: TGTGCCAGCAGCTTAGCGGGGGCTAGGGAGAACAATGAGCAGTTCTTC; cdr3_aa: CASSLAGARENNEQFF
clone_size: .; v_call: TRBV20-1; j_call: TRBJ2-7; d_call: .; cdr3_nt: TGCAGTGCTAAGGTTTCCGCCAACTACGAGCAGTACTTC; cdr3_aa: CSAKVSANYEQYF
clone_size: .; v_call: TRBV9; j_call: TRBJ1-2; d_call: .; cdr3_nt: TGTGCCAGCAGCGTGCGCCGGGACCCTCGGAAAGGGCTCTATGGCTACACCTTC; cdr3_aa: CASSVRRDPRKGLYGYTF
clone_size: .; v_call: TRBV5-1; j_call: TRBJ2-1; d_call: .; cdr3_nt: TGCGCCAGCAGCTTGGTTGGCCACCCAGGGTATTTGTCCTACAATGAGCAGTTCTTC; cdr3_aa: CASSLVGHPGYLSYNEQFF
clone_size: .; v_call: TRBV3-1; j_call: TRBJ2-5; d_call: TRBD1; cdr3_nt: TGTGCCAGCAGCCAAGTCCGGCAGGGGGAGACCCGGTACTTC; cdr3_aa: CASSQVRQGETRYF
clone_size: few; v_call: TRBV7-2; j_call: TRBJ2-1; d_call: .; cdr3_nt: TGTGCCAGCAGCTCCGGGTTTTTTGAGCAGTTCTTC; cdr3_aa: CASSSGFFEQFF
clone_size: .; v_call: TRBV12-3/TRBV12-4; j_call: TRBJ2-5; d_call: TRBD2; cdr3_nt: TGTGCCAGCAACAAGATAGCGGGGGCGCAAGAGACCCAGTACTTC; cdr3_aa: CASNKIAGAQETQYF
clone_size: .; v_call: TRBV29-1; j_call: TRBJ1-2; d_call: TRBD1; cdr3_nt: TGCGGACTCCGGGACAGGGGGGGGTATGGCTACACCTTC; cdr3_aa: CGLRDRGGYGYTF
clone_size: .; v_call: TRBV27; j_call: TRBJ1-2; d_call: .; cdr3_nt: TGTGCCAGCAGTTCGCGGGGGGCAAATAGGTATGGCTACACCTTC; cdr3_aa: CASSSRGANRYGYTF
clone_size: .; v_call: TRBV7-8; j_call: TRBJ2-2; d_call: .; cdr3_nt: TGTGCCAGCAGACGATATGGGACCTCTACCACTGGGGAGCTGTTTTTT; cdr3_aa: CASRRYGTSTTGELFF
clone_size: .; v_call: TRBV15; j_call: TRBJ2-7; d_call: .; cdr3_nt: TGTGCCACCAGTTCAGGGGAAAAGTCGGGCGAGCAGTACTTC; cdr3_aa: CATSSGEKSGEQYF
clone_size: few; v_call: TRBV28; j_call: TRBJ2-7; d_call: TRBD1; cdr3_nt: TGTGCCAGCAGACCTAGAGGGACAGGGAGGAACGAGCAGTACTTC; cdr3_aa: CASRPRGTGRNEQYF